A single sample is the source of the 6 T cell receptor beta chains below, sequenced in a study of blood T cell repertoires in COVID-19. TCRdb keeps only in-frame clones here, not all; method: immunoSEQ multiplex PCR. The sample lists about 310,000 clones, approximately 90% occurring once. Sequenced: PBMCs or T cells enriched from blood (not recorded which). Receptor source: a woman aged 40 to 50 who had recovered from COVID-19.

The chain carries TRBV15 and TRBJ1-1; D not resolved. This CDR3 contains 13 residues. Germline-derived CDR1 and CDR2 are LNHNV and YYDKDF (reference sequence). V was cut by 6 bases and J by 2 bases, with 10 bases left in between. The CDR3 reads CATSGTLNTEAFF. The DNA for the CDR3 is TGTGCCACCAGTGGCACACTAAACACTGAAGCTTTCTTT.

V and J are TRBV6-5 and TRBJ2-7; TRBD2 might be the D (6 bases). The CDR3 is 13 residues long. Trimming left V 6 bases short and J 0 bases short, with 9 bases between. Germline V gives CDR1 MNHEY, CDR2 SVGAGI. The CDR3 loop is CASRTRSSYEQYF. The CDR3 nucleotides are TGTGCCAGCAGGACTAGGAGCTCCTACGAGCAGTACTTC.

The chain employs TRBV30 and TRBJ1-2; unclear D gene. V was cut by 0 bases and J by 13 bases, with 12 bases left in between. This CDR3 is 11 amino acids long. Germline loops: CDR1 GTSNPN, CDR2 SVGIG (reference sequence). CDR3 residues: CAWSVNPVGTF. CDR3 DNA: TGTGCCTGGAGTGTAAACCCGGTTGGCACCTTC.

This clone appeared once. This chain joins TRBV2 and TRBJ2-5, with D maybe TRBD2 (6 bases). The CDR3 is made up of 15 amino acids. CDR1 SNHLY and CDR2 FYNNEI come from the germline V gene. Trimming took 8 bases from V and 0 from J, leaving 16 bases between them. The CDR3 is CASGMGTEYQETQYF. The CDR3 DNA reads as TGTGCCAGCGGGATGGGGACTGAGTACCAAGAGACCCAGTACTTC.

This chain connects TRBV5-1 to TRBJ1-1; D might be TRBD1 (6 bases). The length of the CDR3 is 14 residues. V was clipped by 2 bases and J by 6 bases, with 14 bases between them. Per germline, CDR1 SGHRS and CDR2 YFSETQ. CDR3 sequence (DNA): TGCGCCAGCAGCTTAGGGGGGGCTTTCGCTGAAGCTTTCTTT. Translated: CASSLGGAFAEAFF.

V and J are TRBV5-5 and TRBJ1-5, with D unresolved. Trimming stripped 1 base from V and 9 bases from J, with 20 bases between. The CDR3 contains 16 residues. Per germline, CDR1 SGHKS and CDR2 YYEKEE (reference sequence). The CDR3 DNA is TGTGCCAGCAGCTTGCTGGCAGGCCCACAGTCATCGCCCCAGCATTTT. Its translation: CASSLLAGPQSSPQHF.